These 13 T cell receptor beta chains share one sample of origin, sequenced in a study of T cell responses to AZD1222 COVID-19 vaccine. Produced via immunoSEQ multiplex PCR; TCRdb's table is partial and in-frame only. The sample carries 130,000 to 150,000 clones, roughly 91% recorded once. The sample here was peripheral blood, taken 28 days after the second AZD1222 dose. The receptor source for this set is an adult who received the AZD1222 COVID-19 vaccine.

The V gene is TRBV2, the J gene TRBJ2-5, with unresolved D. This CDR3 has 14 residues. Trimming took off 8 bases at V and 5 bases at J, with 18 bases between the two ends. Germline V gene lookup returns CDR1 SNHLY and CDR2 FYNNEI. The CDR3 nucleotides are TGTGCCAGCGCAGAGACCCGTTCTAGGGAGACCCAGTACTTC. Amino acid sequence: CASAETRSRETQYF.

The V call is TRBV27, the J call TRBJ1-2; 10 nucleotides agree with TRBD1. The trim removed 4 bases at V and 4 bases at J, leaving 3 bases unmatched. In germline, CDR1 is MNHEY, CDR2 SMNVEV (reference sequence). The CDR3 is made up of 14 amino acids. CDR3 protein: CASSSDRGTYGYTF. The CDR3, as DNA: TGTGCCAGCAGTTCGGACAGGGGGACCTATGGCTACACCTTC.

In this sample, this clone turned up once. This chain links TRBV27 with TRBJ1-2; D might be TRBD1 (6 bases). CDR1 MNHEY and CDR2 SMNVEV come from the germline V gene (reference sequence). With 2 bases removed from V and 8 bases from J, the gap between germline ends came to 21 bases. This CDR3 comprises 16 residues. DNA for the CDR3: TGTGCCAGCAGTTTAGGGAGGAACAGGGTTTGGAGCGGCTACACCTTC. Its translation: CASSLGRNRVWSGYTF.

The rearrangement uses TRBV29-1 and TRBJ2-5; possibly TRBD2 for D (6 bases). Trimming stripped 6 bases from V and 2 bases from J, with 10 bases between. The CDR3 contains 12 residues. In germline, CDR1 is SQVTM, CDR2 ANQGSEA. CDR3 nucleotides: TGCAGCGTGGACGGGAGTCAAGAGACCCAGTACTTC. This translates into CSVDGSQETQYF.

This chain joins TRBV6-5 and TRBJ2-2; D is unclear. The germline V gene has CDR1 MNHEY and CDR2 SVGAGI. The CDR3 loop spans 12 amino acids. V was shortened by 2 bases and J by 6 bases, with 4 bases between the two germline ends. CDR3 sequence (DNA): TGTGCCAGCAGTTACGTCGCCGGGGAGCTGTTTTTT. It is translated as CASSYVAGELFF.

CDR3 in DNA: TGCGCCAGCAGCTCAGGGACAGTGGCCTCCTACGAGCAGTACTTC. Translating gives CASSSGTVASYEQYF. The chain has TRBV5-1 and TRBJ2-7; TRBD1 matches 7 bases. The CDR3 runs 15 residues. Germline trimming cut 3 bases from V and 0 bases from J; bases unmatched to any gene: 6. CDR1 and CDR2 from the germline V gene are SGHRS and YFSETQ.

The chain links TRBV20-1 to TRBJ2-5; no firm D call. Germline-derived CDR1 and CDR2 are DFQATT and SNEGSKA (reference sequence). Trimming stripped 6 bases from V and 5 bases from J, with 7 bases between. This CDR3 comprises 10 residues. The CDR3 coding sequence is TGCAGTGCGGGTTATGAGACCCAGTACTTC. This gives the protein CSAGYETQYF.

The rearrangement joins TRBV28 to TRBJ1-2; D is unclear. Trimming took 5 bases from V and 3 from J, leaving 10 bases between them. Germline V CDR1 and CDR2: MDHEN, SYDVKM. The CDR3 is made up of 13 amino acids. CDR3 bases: TGTGCCAGCAGTCCAAACAGAGACTATGGCTACACCTTC. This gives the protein CASSPNRDYGYTF.

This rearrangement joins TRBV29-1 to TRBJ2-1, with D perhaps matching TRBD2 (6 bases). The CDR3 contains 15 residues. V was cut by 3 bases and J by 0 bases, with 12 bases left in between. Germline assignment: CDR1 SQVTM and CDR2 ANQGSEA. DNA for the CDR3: TGCAGCGTTGACAGCGGGTTAAGCTCCTACAATGAGCAGTTCTTC. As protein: CSVDSGLSSYNEQFF.

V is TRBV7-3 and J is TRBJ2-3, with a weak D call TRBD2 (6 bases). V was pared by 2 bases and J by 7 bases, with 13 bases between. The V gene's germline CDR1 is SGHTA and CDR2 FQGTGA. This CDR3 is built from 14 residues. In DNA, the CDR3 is TGTGCCAGCAGCTTAGCGGGGCCTGAGAATACGCAGTATTTT. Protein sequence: CASSLAGPENTQYF.

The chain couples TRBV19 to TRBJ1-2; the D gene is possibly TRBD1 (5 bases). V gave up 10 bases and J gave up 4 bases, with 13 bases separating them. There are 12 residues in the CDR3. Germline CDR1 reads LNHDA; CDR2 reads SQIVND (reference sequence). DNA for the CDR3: TGTGCCACAGGGCGGGGAACCTATGGCTACACCTTC. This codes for CATGRGTYGYTF.

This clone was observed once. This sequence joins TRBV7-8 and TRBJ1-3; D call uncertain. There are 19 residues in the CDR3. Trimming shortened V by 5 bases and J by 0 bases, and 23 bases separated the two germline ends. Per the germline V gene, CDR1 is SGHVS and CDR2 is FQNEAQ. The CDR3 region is CASSGKEVRIPYSGNTIYF. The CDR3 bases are TGTGCCAGCAGCGGTAAAGAAGTGAGAATCCCCTACTCTGGAAACACCATATATTTT.

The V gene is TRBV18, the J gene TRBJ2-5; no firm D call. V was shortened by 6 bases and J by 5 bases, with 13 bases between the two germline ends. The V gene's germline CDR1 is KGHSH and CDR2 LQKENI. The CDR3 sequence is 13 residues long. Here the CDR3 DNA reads TGTGCCAGCTCCGGAACGACGGGCGAGACCCAGTACTTC. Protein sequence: CASSGTTGETQYF. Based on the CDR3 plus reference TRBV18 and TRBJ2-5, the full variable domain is NAGVMQNPRHLVRRRGQEARLRCSPMKGHSHVYWYRQLPEEGLKFMVYLQKENIIDESGMPKERFSAEFPKEGPSILRIQQVVRGDSAAYFCASSGTTGETQYFGPGTRLLVL.